A single sample is the source of the 8 T cell receptor beta chains below, sequenced in a study of blood T cell repertoires in COVID-19 (dated by TCRdb to about 2020). Library construction relied on the immunoSEQ multiplex PCR assay. TCRdb carries this immuneACCESS record with in-frame sequences only. Its versions omit some clonotypes, under half of them owing to an unresolved V gene in the studies checked, with the rest unexplained. Present in this sample are about 70,000 clones, roughly 80% of which were seen just once. Approximately 4.4% of the sample belongs to the ten largest clones. Material: peripheral blood. All receptors derive from a woman of 80 years or more with active or convalescent COVID-19.

The chain couples TRBV28 to TRBJ1-6, with D unresolved. V lost 5 bases, J lost 0 bases, and 14 bases lay in between. Germline CDR1 MDHEN, CDR2 SYDVKM. The CDR3 has 17 residues. The CDR3 protein is CASSPSTLFSYNSPLHF. The CDR3 DNA reads TGTGCCAGCAGTCCTTCAACGCTATTCTCCTATAATTCACCCCTCCACTTT. The whole variable domain, remainder taken from reference TRBV28 and TRBJ1-6, is DVKVTQSSRYLVKRTGEKVFLECVQDMDHENMFWYRQDPGLGLRLIYFSYDVKMKEKGDIPEGYSVSREKKERFSLILESASTNQTSMYLCASSPSTLFSYNSPLHFGNGTRLTVT.

The chain couples TRBV2 to TRBJ2-3, with D hard to call. The CDR3 has 11 residues. V lost 8 bases and J 6 bases, leaving 9 bases between the germline ends. CDR1 is SNHLY, CDR2 FYNNEI, per germline. CDR3 region: CASLLADTQYF. The CDR3 DNA reads TGTGCCAGCCTTCTCGCGGATACGCAGTATTTT. Full variable domain (missing parts from reference TRBV2 and TRBJ2-3): EPEVTQTPSHQVTQMGQEVILRCVPISNHLYFYWYRQILGQKVEFLVSFYNNEISEKSEIFDDQFSVERPDGSNFTLKIRSTKLEDSAMYFCASLLADTQYFGPGTRLTVL.

This chain links TRBV20-1 with TRBJ2-1; D gene uncertain. V lost 3 bases and J 6 bases, leaving 6 bases between the germline ends. The germline gives CDR1 DFQATT, CDR2 SNEGSKA (reference sequence). The CDR3 is 11 residues long. The CDR3: CSASLLNEQFF. CDR3 coding DNA: TGCAGTGCTAGTTTACTCAATGAGCAGTTCTTC.

The chain employs TRBV6-5 and TRBJ2-7; no definite D call. The germline V gene encodes CDR1 MNHEY and CDR2 SVGAGI. This CDR3 comprises 16 residues. V lost 0 bases and J lost 4, with 16 bases in between. The CDR3: CASSYSRVRVDYEQYF. The CDR3, as DNA: TGTGCCAGCAGTTACTCTCGAGTACGAGTTGATTACGAGCAGTACTTC.

A note on this clone: One junction end disagrees with the germline gene, perhaps due to a read error. The chain is built from TRBV4-1 and TRBJ1-4; D is unclear. The CDR3 sequence is 16 residues long. Looked up from germline, CDR1 is MGHRA and CDR2 is YSYEKL. The chain's CDR3 is CASSLVAPTTNEKLFF. CDR3 sequence (DNA): TGCGCCAGCAGCCTCGTCGCCCCTACAACTAATGAAAAGCTGTTTTTT.

This clone has only one observation. The gene calls are TRBV4-3 and TRBJ1-2, with 8 bases identical to TRBD1. In germline, CDR1 is LGHNA, CDR2 YSLEER. Germline trimming cut 0 bases from V and 7 bases from J; bases unmatched to any gene: 19. This CDR3 has 19 residues. The CDR3 DNA is TGCGCCAGCAGCCAAGACTTACCGGGAGCGGGACAGGAATCCGTTGGCTACACCTTC. Protein product: CASSQDLPGAGQESVGYTF.

This clone has only one observation. The chain recombines TRBV4-3 with TRBJ1-6; D call uncertain. The CDR3 runs to 18 residues. V lost 0 bases and J lost 7, with 19 bases in between. Germline V gives CDR1 LGHNA, CDR2 YSLEER. CDR3 residues: CASSQELISVYGNSPLHF. In DNA form, the CDR3 reads TGCGCCAGCAGCCAAGAATTAATATCGGTCTACGGGAATTCACCCCTCCACTTT.

The V call is TRBV27, the J call TRBJ1-6; TRBD1 is a possible D gene (5 bases). The germline V and J ends were trimmed by 10 bases and 10 bases, with 41 bases remaining between them. The CDR3 spans 21 residues. Germline CDR1 is MNHEY and CDR2 is SMNVEV (reference sequence). The CDR3 DNA follows: TGTGCCAACAGACAAAAAACCCATGTATCGGGGGAAGGATGCAAAGGATCACCCCTCCACTTT. Translation gives CANRQKTHVSGEGCKGSPLHF.